A single sample gave rise to the 8 T cell receptor beta chains below, sequenced in a study of T-cell memory formation after mild COVID-19. MiXCR, applied by TCRdb to the 5' RACE reads, yields one record per CDR3 protein. This table has approximately 300,000 distinct CDR3 sequences, approximately 19% appearing once. The sample taken for sequencing was PBMCs or a T cell subset sorted from them (not recorded which). These receptors were obtained from a young man who had mild COVID-19 (a few samples of this study predate the infection). Cell type and time point are not known.

The chain is built from TRBV10-3 and TRBJ1-1; no clear D gene. The CDR3 is made up of 14 amino acids. Germline V gene sequence: CDR1 ENHRY, CDR2 SYGVKD. Trimming took 6 bases from V and 2 from J, leaving 13 bases between them. The DNA of the CDR3 is TGTGCCATCAGGCAGGTGGGAGTCAACACTGAAGCTTTCTTT. It yields the protein CAIRQVGVNTEAFF.

This clonotype was seen only a few times. V is TRBV7-9 and J is TRBJ1-6; maybe TRBD1 (6 bases). CDR3 size: 18 residues. Trimming shortened V by 4 bases and J by 3 bases, and 19 bases separated the two germline ends. CDR1 and CDR2 from the germline V gene are SEHNR and FQNEAQ (reference sequence). The CDR3 DNA reads as TGTGCCAGCAGCTCGATAGGGCTCGGGACACACTATAATTCACCCCTCCACTTT. Residues: CASSSIGLGTHYNSPLHF.

CDR3 in amino acids: CASSFGLAGEQYF. For the CDR3, the DNA is TGTGCCAGCAGCTTTGGACTGGCGGGCGAGCAGTACTTC. The chain is built from TRBV7-2 and TRBJ2-7; D is perhaps TRBD2 (5 bases). CDR1 and CDR2 from the germline V gene are SGHTA and FQGNSA. The CDR3 covers 13 residues. V dropped 3 bases and J dropped 6 bases, with 12 bases sitting between them.

In its sample, this clonotype was seen a few times. V is TRBV20-1 and J is TRBJ1-1; D unclear. Germline-derived CDR1 and CDR2 are DFQATT and SNEGSKA (reference sequence). V was trimmed by 7 bases and J by 1 base, leaving 10 bases between them. The CDR3 is 12 residues long. The CDR3 bases are TGCAGTGTGACTGGTTCGAACACTGAAGCTTTCTTT. Amino acids: CSVTGSNTEAFF.

The rearrangement links TRBV6-5 to TRBJ1-1; 10 nucleotides align to TRBD1. The CDR3 loop spans 14 amino acids. Per the germline V gene, CDR1 is MNHEY and CDR2 is SVGAGI. Losses at the gene ends were 4 bases for V and 3 bases for J; bases not matched to a gene: 2. Here the CDR3 reads CASSWTGGDTEAFF. CDR3 nucleotides: TGTGCCAGCAGTTGGACAGGGGGAGACACTGAAGCTTTCTTT.

A few counts support this clonotype. The chain couples TRBV4-3 to TRBJ2-2; D unclear. The germline V and J ends were trimmed by 1 base and 3 bases, with 6 bases remaining between them. The CDR3 sequence is 14 residues long. Germline CDR1 and CDR2: LGHNA and YSLEER. The CDR3 region is CASSQGHDTGELFF. CDR3 DNA: TGCGCCAGCAGCCAAGGACACGACACCGGGGAGCTGTTTTTT.

CDR3 loop: CSARTLQGEGSPLHF. CDR3 DNA sequence: TGCAGTGCCCGGACCTTACAGGGGGAGGGCTCACCCCTCCACTTT. The V and J genes are TRBV20-1 and TRBJ1-6; 8 nucleotides align to TRBD1. The CDR3 is 15 residues long. Per the germline V gene, CDR1 is DFQATT and CDR2 is SNEGSKA (reference sequence). J lost 10 bases, V lost 6 bases, and 14 bases had no gene match.

This clonotype was seen more than once but under ten times. The chain combines TRBV7-9 with TRBJ2-1; no clear D. V dropped 4 bases and J dropped 8 bases, with 12 bases sitting between them. The germline gives CDR1 SEHNR, CDR2 FQNEAQ (reference sequence). CDR3 size: 13 residues. CDR3 amino acids: CASSSPLVDEQFF. CDR3 in DNA: TGTGCCAGCAGCTCCCCCCTAGTGGATGAGCAGTTCTTC.